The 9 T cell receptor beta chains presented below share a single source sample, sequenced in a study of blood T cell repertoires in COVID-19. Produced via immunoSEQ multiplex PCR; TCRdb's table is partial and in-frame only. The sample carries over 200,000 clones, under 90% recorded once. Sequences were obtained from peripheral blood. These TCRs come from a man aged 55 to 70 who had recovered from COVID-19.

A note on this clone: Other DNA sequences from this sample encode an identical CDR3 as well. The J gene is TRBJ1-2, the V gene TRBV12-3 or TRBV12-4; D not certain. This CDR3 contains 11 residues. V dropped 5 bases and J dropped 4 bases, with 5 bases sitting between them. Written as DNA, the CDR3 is TGTGCCAGCAGTCTCTCCTATGGCTACACCTTC. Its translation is CASSLSYGYTF.

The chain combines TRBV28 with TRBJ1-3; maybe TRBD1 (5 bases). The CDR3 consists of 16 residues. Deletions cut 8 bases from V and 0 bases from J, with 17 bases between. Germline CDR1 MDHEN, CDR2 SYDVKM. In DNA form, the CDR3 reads TGTGCCAGCCTTTCTTGGGGCGGTAGCTCTGGAAACACCATATATTTT. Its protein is CASLSWGGSSGNTIYF.

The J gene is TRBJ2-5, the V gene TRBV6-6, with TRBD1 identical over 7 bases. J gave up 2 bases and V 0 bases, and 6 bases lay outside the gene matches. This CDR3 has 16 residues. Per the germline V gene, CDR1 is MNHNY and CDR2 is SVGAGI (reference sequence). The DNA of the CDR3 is TGTGCCAGCAGTTACTCGGACAGGAGAAGACAAGAGACCCAGTACTTC. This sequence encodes CASSYSDRRRQETQYF.

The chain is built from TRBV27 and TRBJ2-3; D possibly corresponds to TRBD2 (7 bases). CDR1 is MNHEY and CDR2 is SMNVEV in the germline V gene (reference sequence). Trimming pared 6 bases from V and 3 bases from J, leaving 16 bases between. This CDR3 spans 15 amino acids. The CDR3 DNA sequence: TGTGCCAGCAGGGAGGGGGGAGGGCGGACAGATACGCAGTATTTT. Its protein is CASREGGGRTDTQYF.

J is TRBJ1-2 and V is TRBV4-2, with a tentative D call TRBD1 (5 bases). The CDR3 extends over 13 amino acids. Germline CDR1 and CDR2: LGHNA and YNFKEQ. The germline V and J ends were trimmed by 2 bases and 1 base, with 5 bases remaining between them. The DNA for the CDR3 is TGTGCCAGCAGCCAAAGGGGTAACTATGGCTACACCTTC. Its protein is CASSQRGNYGYTF.

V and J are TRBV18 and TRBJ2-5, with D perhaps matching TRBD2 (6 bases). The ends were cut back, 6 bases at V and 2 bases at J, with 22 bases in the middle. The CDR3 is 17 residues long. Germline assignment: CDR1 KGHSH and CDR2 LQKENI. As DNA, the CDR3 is TGTGCCAGCTCCCCGGGGGAGCGGATGATCGTACAAGAGACCCAGTACTTC. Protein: CASSPGERMIVQETQYF.

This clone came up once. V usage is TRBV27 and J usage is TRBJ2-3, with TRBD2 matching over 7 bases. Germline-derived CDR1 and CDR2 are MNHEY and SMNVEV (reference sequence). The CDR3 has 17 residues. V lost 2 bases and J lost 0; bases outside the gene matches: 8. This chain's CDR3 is CASSLLWLAASTDTQYF. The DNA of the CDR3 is TGTGCCAGCAGTTTACTGTGGCTAGCGGCTAGCACAGATACGCAGTATTTT.

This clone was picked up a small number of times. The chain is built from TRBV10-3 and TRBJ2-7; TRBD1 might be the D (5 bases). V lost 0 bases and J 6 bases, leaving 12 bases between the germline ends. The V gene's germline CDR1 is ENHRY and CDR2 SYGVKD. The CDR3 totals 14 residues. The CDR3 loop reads CAISESPLGREQYF. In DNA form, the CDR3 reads TGTGCCATCAGTGAGTCACCACTGGGGCGCGAGCAGTACTTC.

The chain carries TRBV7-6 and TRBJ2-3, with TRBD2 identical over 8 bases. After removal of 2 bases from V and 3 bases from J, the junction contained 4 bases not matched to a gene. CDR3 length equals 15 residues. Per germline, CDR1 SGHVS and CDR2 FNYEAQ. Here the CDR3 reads CASSLKSGGTDTQYF. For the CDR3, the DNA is TGTGCCAGCAGCTTAAAGTCGGGGGGGACAGATACGCAGTATTTT.